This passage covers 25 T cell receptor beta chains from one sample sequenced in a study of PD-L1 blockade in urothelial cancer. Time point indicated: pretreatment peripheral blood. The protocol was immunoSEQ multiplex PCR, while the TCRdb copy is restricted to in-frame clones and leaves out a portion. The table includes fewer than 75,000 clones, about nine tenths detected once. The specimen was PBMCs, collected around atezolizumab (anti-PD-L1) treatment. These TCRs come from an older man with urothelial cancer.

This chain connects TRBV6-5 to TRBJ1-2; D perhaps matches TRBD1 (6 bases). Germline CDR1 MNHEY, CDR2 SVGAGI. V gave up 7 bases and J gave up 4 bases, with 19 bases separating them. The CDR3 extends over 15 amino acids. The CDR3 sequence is CASTTGYGGGYGYTF. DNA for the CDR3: TGTGCCAGCACCACCGGATATGGGGGCGGCTATGGCTACACCTTC.

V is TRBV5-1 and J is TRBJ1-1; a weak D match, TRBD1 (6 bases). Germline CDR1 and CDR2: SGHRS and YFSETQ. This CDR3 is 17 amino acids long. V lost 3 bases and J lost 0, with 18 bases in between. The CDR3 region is CASSSFRTGRVNTEAFF. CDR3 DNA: TGCGCCAGCAGCTCCTTTCGCACAGGGAGGGTGAACACTGAAGCTTTCTTT.

The CDR3 nucleotides are TGTGCCAGCAGTGAAGCCCCAGGGGGTAGTTGGGAGACCCAGTACTTC. Protein product: CASSEAPGGSWETQYF. The J gene is TRBJ2-5, the V gene TRBV6-1; TRBD1 agrees at 7 bases. J gave up 5 bases and V 0 bases, and 9 bases lay outside the gene matches. Germline CDR1 reads MNHNS; CDR2 reads SASEGT. CDR3 size: 16 residues.

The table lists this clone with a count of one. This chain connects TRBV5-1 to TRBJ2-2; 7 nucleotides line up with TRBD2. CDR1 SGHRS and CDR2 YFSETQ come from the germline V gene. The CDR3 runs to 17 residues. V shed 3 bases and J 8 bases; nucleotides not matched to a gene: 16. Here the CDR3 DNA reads TGCGCCAGCAGCTCCGGACTAGATGGGGGTTTCGGGGGGGAGCTGTTTTTT. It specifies CASSSGLDGGFGGELFF.

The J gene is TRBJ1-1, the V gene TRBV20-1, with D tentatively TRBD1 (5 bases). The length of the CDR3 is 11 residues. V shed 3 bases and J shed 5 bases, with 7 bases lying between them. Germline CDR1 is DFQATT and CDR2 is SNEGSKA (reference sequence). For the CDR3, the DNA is TGCAGTGCTAGGGGGGGAACTGAAGCTTTCTTT. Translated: CSARGGTEAFF.

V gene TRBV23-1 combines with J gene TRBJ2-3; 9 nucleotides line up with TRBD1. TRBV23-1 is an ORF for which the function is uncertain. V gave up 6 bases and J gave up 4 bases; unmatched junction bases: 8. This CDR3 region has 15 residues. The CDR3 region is CASRQGAQAADTQYF. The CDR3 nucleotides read TGCGCCAGCAGACAGGGGGCGCAGGCCGCAGATACGCAGTATTTT.

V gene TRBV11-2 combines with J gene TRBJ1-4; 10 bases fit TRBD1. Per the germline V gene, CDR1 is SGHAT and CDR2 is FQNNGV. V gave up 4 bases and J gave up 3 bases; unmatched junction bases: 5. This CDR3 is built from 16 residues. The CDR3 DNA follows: TGTGCCAGCAGCTCCCGGACAGGGGGGGCTAATGAAAAACTGTTTTTT. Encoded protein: CASSSRTGGANEKLFF.

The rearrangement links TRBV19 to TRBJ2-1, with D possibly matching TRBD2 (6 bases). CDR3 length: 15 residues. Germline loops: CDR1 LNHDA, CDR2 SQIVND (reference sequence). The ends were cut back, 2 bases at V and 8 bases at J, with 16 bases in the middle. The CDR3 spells CASSISLARIYEQFF. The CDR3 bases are TGTGCCAGTAGTATATCACTAGCACGGATCTATGAGCAGTTCTTC.

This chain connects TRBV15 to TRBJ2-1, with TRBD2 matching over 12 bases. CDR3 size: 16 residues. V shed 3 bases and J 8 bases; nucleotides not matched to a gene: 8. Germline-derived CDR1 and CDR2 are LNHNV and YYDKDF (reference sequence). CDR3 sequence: CATSRELAGGLDEQFF. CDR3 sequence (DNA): TGTGCCACCAGCAGGGAACTAGCGGGGGGATTGGATGAGCAGTTCTTC.

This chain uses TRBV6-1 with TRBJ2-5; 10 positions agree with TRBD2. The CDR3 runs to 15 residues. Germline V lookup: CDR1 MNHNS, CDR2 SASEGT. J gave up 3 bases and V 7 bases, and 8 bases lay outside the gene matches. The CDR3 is CASKSLAGVEETQYF. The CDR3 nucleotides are TGTGCCAGCAAATCCCTAGCGGGAGTTGAAGAGACCCAGTACTTC.

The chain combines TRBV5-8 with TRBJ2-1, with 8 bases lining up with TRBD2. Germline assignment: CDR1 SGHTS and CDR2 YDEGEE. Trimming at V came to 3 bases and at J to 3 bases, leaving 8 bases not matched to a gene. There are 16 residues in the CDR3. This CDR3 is CASSSLTSGGYNEQFF. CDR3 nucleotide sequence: TGTGCCAGCAGCTCGTTAACGAGCGGGGGCTACAATGAGCAGTTCTTC. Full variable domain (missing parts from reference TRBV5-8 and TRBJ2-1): EAGVTQSPTHLIKTRGQQATLRCSPISGHTSVYWYQQALGLGLQFLLWYDEGEERNRGNFPPRFSGRQFPNYSSELNVNALELEDSALYLCASSSLTSGGYNEQFFGPGTRLTVL.

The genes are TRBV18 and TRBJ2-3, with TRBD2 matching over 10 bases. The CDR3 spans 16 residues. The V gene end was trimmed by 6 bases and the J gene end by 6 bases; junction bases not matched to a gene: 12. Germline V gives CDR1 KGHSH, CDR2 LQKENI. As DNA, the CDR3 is TGTGCCAGCTCCCCGACACTAGCGGGACCCCCGGATACGCAGTATTTT. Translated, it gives CASSPTLAGPPDTQYF.

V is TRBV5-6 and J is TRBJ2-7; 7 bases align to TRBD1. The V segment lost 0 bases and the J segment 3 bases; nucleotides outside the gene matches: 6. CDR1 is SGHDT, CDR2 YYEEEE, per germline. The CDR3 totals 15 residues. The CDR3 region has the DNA TGTGCCAGCAGCTTGGGGATGACAGGGCTCTACGAGCAGTACTTC. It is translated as CASSLGMTGLYEQYF.

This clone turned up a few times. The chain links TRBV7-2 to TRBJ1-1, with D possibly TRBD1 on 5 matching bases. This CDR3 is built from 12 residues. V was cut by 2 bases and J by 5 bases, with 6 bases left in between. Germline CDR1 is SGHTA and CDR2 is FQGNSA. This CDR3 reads CASSLSGTEAFF. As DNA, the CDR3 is TGTGCCAGCAGCTTATCAGGGACTGAAGCTTTCTTT.

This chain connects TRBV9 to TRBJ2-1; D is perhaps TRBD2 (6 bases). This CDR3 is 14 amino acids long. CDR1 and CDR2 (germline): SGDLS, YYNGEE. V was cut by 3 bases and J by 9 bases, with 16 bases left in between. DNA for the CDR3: TGTGCCAGCAGCGCCGTTCTACTAGCCGCTGAGCAGTTCTTC. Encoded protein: CASSAVLLAAEQFF.

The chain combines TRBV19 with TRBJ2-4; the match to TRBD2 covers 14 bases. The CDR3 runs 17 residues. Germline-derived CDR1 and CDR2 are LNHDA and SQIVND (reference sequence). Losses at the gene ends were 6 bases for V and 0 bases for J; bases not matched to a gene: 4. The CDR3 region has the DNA TGTGCCAGTAGCCCGGGGACTAGCGGGAGAGCCAAAAACATTCAGTACTTC. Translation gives CASSPGTSGRAKNIQYF.

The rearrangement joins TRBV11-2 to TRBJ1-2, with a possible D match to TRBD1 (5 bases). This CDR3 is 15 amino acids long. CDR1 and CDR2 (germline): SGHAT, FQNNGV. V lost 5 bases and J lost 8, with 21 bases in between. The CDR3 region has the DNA TGTGCCAGCAGCCCCCCGGCAGGCCGTCGGGGGGGCTACACCTTC. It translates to CASSPPAGRRGGYTF.

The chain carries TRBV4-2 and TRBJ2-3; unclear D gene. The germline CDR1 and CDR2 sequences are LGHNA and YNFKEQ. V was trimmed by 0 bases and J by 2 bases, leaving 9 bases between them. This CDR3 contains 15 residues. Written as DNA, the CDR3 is TGTGCCAGCAGCCAAGACCCGGAGTACACAGATACGCAGTATTTT. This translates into CASSQDPEYTDTQYF.

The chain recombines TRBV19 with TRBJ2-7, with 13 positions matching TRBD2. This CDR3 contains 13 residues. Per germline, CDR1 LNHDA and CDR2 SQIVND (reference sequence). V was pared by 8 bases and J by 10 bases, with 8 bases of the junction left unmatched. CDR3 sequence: CASAETSGGKQYF. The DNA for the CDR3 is TGTGCCAGTGCGGAGACTAGCGGGGGGAAACAGTACTTC.

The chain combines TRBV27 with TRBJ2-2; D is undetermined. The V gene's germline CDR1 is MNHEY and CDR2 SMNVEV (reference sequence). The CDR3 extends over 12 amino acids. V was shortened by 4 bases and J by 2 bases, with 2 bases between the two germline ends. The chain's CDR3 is CASSSNTGELFF. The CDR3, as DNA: TGTGCCAGCAGTTCTAACACCGGGGAGCTGTTTTTT.

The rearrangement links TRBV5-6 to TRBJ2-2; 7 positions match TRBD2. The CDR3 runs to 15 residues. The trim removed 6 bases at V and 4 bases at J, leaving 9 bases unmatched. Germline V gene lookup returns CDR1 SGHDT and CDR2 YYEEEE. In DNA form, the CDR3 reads TGTGCCAGCACGCTCGGGGGGAGCTTCACCGGGGAGCTGTTTTTT. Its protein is CASTLGGSFTGELFF.

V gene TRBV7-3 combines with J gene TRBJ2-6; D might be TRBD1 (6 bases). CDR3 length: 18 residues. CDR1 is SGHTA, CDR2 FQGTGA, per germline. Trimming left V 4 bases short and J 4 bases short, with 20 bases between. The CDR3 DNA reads TGTGCCAGCAGCTCCACTCCAGGGGCGGCGGCCGGGGCCAACGTCCTGACTTTC. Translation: CASSSTPGAAAGANVLTF. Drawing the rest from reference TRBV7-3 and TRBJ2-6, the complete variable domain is GAGVSQTPSNKVTEKGKYVELRCDPISGHTALYWYRQSLGQGPEFLIYFQGTGAADDSGLPNDRFFAVRPEGSVSTLKIQRTERGDSAVYLCASSSTPGAAAGANVLTFGAGSRLTVL.

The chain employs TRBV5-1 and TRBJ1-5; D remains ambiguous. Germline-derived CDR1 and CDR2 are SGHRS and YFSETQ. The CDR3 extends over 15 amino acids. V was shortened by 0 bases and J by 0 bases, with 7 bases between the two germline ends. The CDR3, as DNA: TGCGCCAGCAGCTTGGGGCAGAATAGCAATCAGCCCCAGCATTTT. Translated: CASSLGQNSNQPQHF.

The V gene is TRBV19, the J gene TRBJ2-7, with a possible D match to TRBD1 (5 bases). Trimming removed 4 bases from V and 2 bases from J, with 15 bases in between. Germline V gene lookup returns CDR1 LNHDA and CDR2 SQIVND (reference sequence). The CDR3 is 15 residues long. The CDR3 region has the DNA TGTGCCAGTAGTACTCCCGAAGCAGGGACCTACGAGCAGTACTTC. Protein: CASSTPEAGTYEQYF.

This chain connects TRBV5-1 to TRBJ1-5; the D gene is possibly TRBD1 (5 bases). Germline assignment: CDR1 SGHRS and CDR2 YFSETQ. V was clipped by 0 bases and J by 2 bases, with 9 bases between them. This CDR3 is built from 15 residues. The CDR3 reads CASSLDSGGNQPQHF. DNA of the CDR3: TGCGCCAGCAGCTTGGATTCGGGGGGCAATCAGCCCCAGCATTTT.